The 14 T cell receptor beta chains in this list originate from one sample, sequenced in a study of blood T cell repertoires in COVID-19. Clones were sequenced by immunoSEQ multiplex PCR, and TCRdb holds only the in-frame ones, with some missing. This table has around 180,000 clones, more than 70% appearing once. The sequencing sample was made of peripheral blood. All receptors derive from a man in his forties with active or convalescent COVID-19.

V and J are TRBV10-2 and TRBJ1-1; maybe TRBD1 (6 bases). The CDR3 contains 14 residues. Trimming took 2 bases from V and 4 from J, leaving 11 bases between them. Germline V gene sequence: CDR1 WSHSY, CDR2 SAAADI. CDR3 nucleotide sequence: TGCGCCAGCAGTGAGCAAGGGGGTGGCACTGAAGCTTTCTTT. Translated, it gives CASSEQGGGTEAFF.

The chain has TRBV2 and TRBJ2-7; 11 nucleotides line up with TRBD2. V shed 9 bases, J shed 0 bases, and the junction held 4 bases outside the gene matches. This CDR3 contains 14 residues. Germline CDR1 and CDR2: SNHLY and FYNNEI. The CDR3 bases are TGTGCCAGTAGCGGGGGGGCCCTCTCCTACGAGCAGTACTTC. Translated: CASSGGALSYEQYF.

CDR3 residues: CASSSTTGTYEQYF. CDR3 sequence (DNA): TGCGCCAGCAGCTCCACTACAGGAACCTACGAGCAGTACTTC. The V call is TRBV5-1, the J call TRBJ2-7; tentative D call: TRBD1 (5 bases). Trimming stripped 3 bases from V and 2 bases from J, with 12 bases between. Germline values: CDR1 SGHRS, CDR2 YFSETQ. CDR3 length equals 14 residues.

The chain is built from TRBV18 and TRBJ2-1; TRBD1 agrees at 7 bases. Trimming cost V 4 bases and J 0 bases; bases outside gene matches: 6. Germline-derived CDR1 and CDR2 are KGHSH and LQKENI. The CDR3 has 16 residues. The CDR3 nucleotides read TGTGCCAGCTCACTTGGGACAGACAGCTCCTACAATGAGCAGTTCTTC. Amino acids: CASSLGTDSSYNEQFF.

The rearrangement joins TRBV25-1 to TRBJ1-6; 9 bases map to TRBD1. Unmatched junction bases numbered 2, after V lost 7 bases and J lost 10 bases. The CDR3 loop spans 12 amino acids. CDR1 and CDR2 from the germline V gene are MGHDK and SYGVNS. The CDR3 DNA reads TGTGCCAGCAAGGGACAGGGCTCACCCCTCCACTTT. Translating gives CASKGQGSPLHF.

The chain couples TRBV5-1 to TRBJ2-2; D remains ambiguous. Trimming cost V 4 bases and J 0 bases, with 7 bases left between them. Germline-derived CDR1 and CDR2 are SGHRS and YFSETQ. The CDR3 has 14 residues. DNA for the CDR3: TGCGCCAGCAGCCCTAGTTCGAACACCGGGGAGCTGTTTTTT. Translating gives CASSPSSNTGELFF.

CDR3 residues: CASREIYQLNTEAFF. Written as DNA, the CDR3 is TGTGCCAGCAGAGAGATCTACCAATTGAACACTGAAGCTTTCTTT. The chain employs TRBV6-5 and TRBJ1-1; D is ambiguous. The CDR3 contains 15 residues. The V gene lost 6 bases and the J gene lost 0 bases, with 14 bases spanning the gap. Germline values: CDR1 MNHEY, CDR2 SVGAGI.

This clone was observed a few times. The chain joins TRBV19 to TRBJ2-1; 7 bases fit TRBD2. CDR3 size: 13 residues. Germline loops: CDR1 LNHDA, CDR2 SQIVND (reference sequence). The ends lost 4 bases at V and 4 bases at J; junction bases unmatched: 1. CDR3 sequence (DNA): TGTGCCAGTAGTAAGCGGGGATACAATGAGCAGTTCTTC. Translating it yields CASSKRGYNEQFF.

This sequence joins TRBV11-2 and TRBJ2-7, with D possibly matching TRBD2 (5 bases). Germline assignment: CDR1 SGHAT and CDR2 FQNNGV. The CDR3 extends over 14 amino acids. Trimming stripped 6 bases from V and 4 bases from J, with 16 bases between. The CDR3 loop reads CASRSPRGRYEQYF. Here the CDR3 DNA reads TGTGCCAGCAGATCCCCCCGGGGAAGGTACGAGCAGTACTTC. The full variable domain, with the rest looked up from reference TRBV11-2 and TRBJ2-7, is EAGVAQSPRYKIIEKRQSVAFWCNPISGHATLYWYQQILGQGPKLLIQFQNNGVVDDSQLPKDRFSAERLKGVDSTLKIQPAKLEDSAVYLCASRSPRGRYEQYFGPGTRLTVT.

This clone was observed a handful of times. This chain joins TRBV3-1 (or the pseudogene TRBV3-2) and TRBJ1-1, with 7 bases identical to TRBD1. The germline V gene has CDR1 LGHDT and CDR2 YNNKEL (reference sequence). The CDR3 has 13 amino acids. With 4 bases clipped from V and 10 bases from J, the junction kept 9 bases outside the gene matches. DNA of the CDR3: TGTGCCAGCAGCCCCCGACAGGGAGAGAGAGCTTTCTTT. It codes for CASSPRQGERAFF.

The rearrangement links TRBV4-2 to TRBJ1-1, with no clear D. There are 13 residues in the CDR3. The V end was cut by 0 bases, the J end by 8 bases, with 10 bases between. From germline, CDR1 is LGHNA and CDR2 YNFKEQ. The CDR3 region is CASSQDRNREAFF. The CDR3 DNA reads as TGTGCCAGCAGCCAAGATAGGAACAGAGAAGCTTTCTTT.

The rearrangement uses TRBV9 and TRBJ2-2; 10 bases line up with TRBD2. Germline V CDR1 and CDR2: SGDLS, YYNGEE. The trim removed 0 bases at V and 6 bases at J, leaving 5 bases unmatched. The CDR3 loop spans 16 amino acids. CDR3 amino acids: CASSVESGGAAGELFF. DNA of the CDR3: TGTGCCAGCAGCGTAGAAAGCGGGGGGGCAGCCGGGGAGCTGTTTTTT. The variable domain in full, completed from reference TRBV9 and TRBJ2-2, reads DSGVTQTPKHLITATGQRVTLRCSPRSGDLSVYWYQQSLDQGLQFLIQYYNGEERAKGNILERFSAQQFPDLHSELNLSSLELGDSALYFCASSVESGGAAGELFFGEGSRLTVL.

The J gene is TRBJ1-6, the V gene TRBV12-2; the D segment call TRBD1 is taken from the table without a DNA check. TRBV12-2 is given as a pseudogene. CDR3 length: 14 amino acids. The CDR3 here is CASRSDRGDSPLHF. CDR3 DNA: TGTGCAAGTCGCTCGGACAGGGGGGATTCACCCCTCCACTTT.

The rearrangement joins TRBV6-6 to TRBJ1-2; the match to TRBD1 covers 8 bases. V gave up 2 bases and J gave up 6 bases; unmatched junction bases: 5. This CDR3 spans 14 amino acids. Germline CDR1 and CDR2: MNHNY and SVGAGI (reference sequence). This CDR3 is CASSYPRTGNGYTF. CDR3 DNA sequence: TGTGCCAGCAGTTACCCTCGGACAGGGAATGGCTACACCTTC.